The 22 T cell receptor beta chains listed next were all sequenced from one sample in a study of CD8 T cells in ankylosing spondylitis. Via MiXCR, TCRdb re-called the 5' RACE reads, giving one row per CDR3 protein. Among 300,000 to 350,000 distinct CDR3 sequences, roughly 14% were seen once, and the ten largest hold around 0.99%. Sequencing was carried out using blood, either unsorted or a sorted T cell fraction (not recorded which). Receptor source: a male donor with ankylosing spondylitis or in good health (not recorded which).

The chain combines TRBV12-3 or TRBV12-4 with TRBJ1-2; D not resolved. This CDR3 has 13 residues. V lost 11 bases to trimming and J lost 0 bases, with 13 bases between them. CDR3 in amino acids: CAVGAGANYGYTF. The CDR3 DNA follows: TGTGCCGTAGGAGCAGGCGCTAACTATGGCTACACCTTC.

This clonotype was picked up many times. The J gene is TRBJ1-5, the V gene TRBV29-1; D uncertain. Trimming pared 7 bases from V and 2 bases from J, leaving 27 bases between. There are 18 residues in the CDR3. Germline values: CDR1 SQVTM, CDR2 ANQGSEA. The CDR3 protein is CSGRSIPTNSGGNQPQHF. The DNA of the CDR3 is TGCAGCGGTCGATCTATCCCAACTAATTCGGGAGGCAATCAGCCCCAGCATTTT.

The rearrangement links TRBV24-1 to TRBJ2-1, with TRBD1 matching 8 bases. J was trimmed by 9 bases and V by 8 bases; bases with no gene match: 2. From germline, CDR1 is KGHDR and CDR2 SFDVKD. CDR3 length: 11 amino acids. The CDR3 loop is CATKQGGEQFF. The CDR3 nucleotides are TGTGCCACCAAACAGGGGGGTGAGCAGTTCTTC.

This clonotype came up a few times. The chain carries TRBV12-3 or TRBV12-4 and TRBJ1-4; 9 bases map to TRBD1. Germline trimming cut 7 bases from V and 7 bases from J; bases unmatched to any gene: 7. The CDR3 consists of 14 residues. CDR3 DNA sequence: TGTGCCAGCACCCGGACAGGGGAAGGTGAAAAACTGTTTTTT. Amino acid sequence: CASTRTGEGEKLFF.

The table lists this clonotype with a few counts. The chain links TRBV20-1 to TRBJ2-1; possibly TRBD1 or TRBD2 for D (5 bases each). V was trimmed by 3 bases and J by 5 bases, leaving 14 bases between them. The CDR3 has 14 residues. Germline V gene sequence: CDR1 DFQATT, CDR2 SNEGSKA (reference sequence). This CDR3 reads CSASPWDQNNEQFF. CDR3 nucleotides: TGCAGTGCTAGCCCCTGGGACCAGAACAATGAGCAGTTCTTC.

The chain is built from TRBV7-9 and TRBJ2-4, with D possibly matching TRBD2 (5 bases). The CDR3 runs 16 residues. The germline gives CDR1 SEHNR, CDR2 FQNEAQ (reference sequence). V dropped 4 bases and J dropped 6 bases, with 19 bases sitting between them. The CDR3 spells CASSSMPGINANIQYF. CDR3 DNA sequence: TGTGCCAGCAGCTCCATGCCGGGAATTAACGCAAACATTCAGTACTTC.

This chain joins TRBV5-5 and TRBJ2-7; D remains ambiguous. Looked up from germline, CDR1 is SGHKS and CDR2 is YYEKEE (reference sequence). Trimming left V 0 bases short and J 2 bases short, with 9 bases between. The CDR3 has 14 residues. The CDR3 sequence: CASSLEPATYEQYF. CDR3 nucleotides: TGTGCCAGCAGCTTGGAGCCGGCTACCTACGAGCAGTACTTC.

This chain connects TRBV20-1 to TRBJ2-1; a weak D match, TRBD2 (6 bases). Trimming shortened V by 3 bases and J by 0 bases, and 15 bases separated the two germline ends. This CDR3 spans 16 amino acids. Per germline, CDR1 DFQATT and CDR2 SNEGSKA (reference sequence). CDR3 in amino acids: CSASIYGSRSYNEQFF. CDR3 nucleotide sequence: TGCAGTGCTAGTATCTACGGGAGCCGCTCCTACAATGAGCAGTTCTTC.

The gene calls are TRBV3-1 and TRBJ2-5; 14 bases map to TRBD2. Germline assignment: CDR1 LGHDT and CDR2 YNNKEL (reference sequence). This CDR3 comprises 18 residues. With V trimmed by 10 bases and J by 5 bases, 18 bases remained unmatched. The CDR3 sequence: CATTQDRGTSGSGETQYF. The CDR3 nucleotides read TGTGCCACCACCCAAGATCGCGGGACTAGCGGGAGCGGCGAGACCCAGTACTTC.

This clonotype was seen repeatedly, ten times or more. The chain joins TRBV12-3 or TRBV12-4 to TRBJ2-3, with D unclear. V was pared by 3 bases and J by 2 bases, with 6 bases between. The CDR3 is 13 residues long. CDR3 protein: CASSLQNTDTQYF. In DNA, the CDR3 is TGTGCCAGCAGTTTGCAAAACACAGATACGCAGTATTTT.

The sample holds many counts of this clonotype. This chain links TRBV6-1 with TRBJ1-6; TRBD1 aligns across 9 bases. Looked up from germline, CDR1 is MNHNS and CDR2 is SASEGT. The V and J ends lost 6 bases and 5 bases, in that order; junction bases with no gene match: 8. This CDR3 region has 16 residues. The chain's CDR3 is CASSPWTGDHNSPLHF. CDR3 nucleotide sequence: TGTGCCAGCAGCCCTTGGACAGGGGACCATAATTCACCCCTCCACTTT.

This clonotype was detected many times. This chain links TRBV12-3 or TRBV12-4 with TRBJ2-3; unclear D gene. Between the trimmed V and J ends, which lost 6 bases and 0 bases, there was a span of 13 bases. CDR3 length: 15 amino acids. The CDR3 spells CASSPDTTSTDTQYF. As DNA, the CDR3 is TGTGCCAGCAGCCCCGACACAACCAGCACAGATACGCAGTATTTT.

The chain joins TRBV5-1 to TRBJ2-5; D is unresolved. The V gene's germline CDR1 is SGHRS and CDR2 YFSETQ. The length of the CDR3 is 13 residues. Deletions cut 0 bases from V and 5 bases from J, with 8 bases between. The CDR3 loop reads CASSLAKTETQYF. CDR3 coding DNA: TGCGCCAGCAGCTTGGCCAAAACGGAGACCCAGTACTTC.

There are a few counts of this clonotype. The chain carries TRBV7-6 and TRBJ1-1, with D unclear. Deletions cut 5 bases from V and 1 base from J, with 14 bases between. Germline CDR1 and CDR2: SGHVS and FNYEAQ. The CDR3 runs to 15 residues. CDR3 sequence (DNA): TGTGCCAGCAGCCCCTTCGGCCAGGCGAACACTGAAGCTTTCTTT. Its protein is CASSPFGQANTEAFF. Full variable domain (remainder filled in from reference TRBV7-6 and TRBJ1-1): GAGVSQSPRYKVTKRGQDVALRCDPISGHVSLYWYRQALGQGPEFLTYFNYEAQQDKSGLPNDRFSAERPEGSISTLTIQRTEQRDSAMYRCASSPFGQANTEAFFGQGTRLTVV.

The chain links TRBV15 to TRBJ2-1; the D is unclear. V gave up 0 bases and J gave up 0 bases, with 9 bases separating them. The CDR3 loop spans 16 amino acids. Germline-derived CDR1 and CDR2 are LNHNV and YYDKDF (reference sequence). In DNA, the CDR3 is TGTGCCACCAGCAGAGATACCCCGAGCTCCTACAATGAGCAGTTCTTC. This codes for CATSRDTPSSYNEQFF.

This clonotype has just a few counts. The V and J genes are TRBV7-9 and TRBJ2-3; no clear D gene. The CDR3 is 12 amino acids. The germline V and J ends were trimmed by 5 bases and 4 bases, with 7 bases remaining between them. Germline V gene sequence: CDR1 SEHNR, CDR2 FQNEAQ (reference sequence). CDR3: CASSTDADTQYF. The CDR3 bases are TGTGCCAGCAGCACCGACGCAGATACGCAGTATTTT.

V and J are TRBV12-5 and TRBJ2-7; possible D gene TRBD2, 7 bases. The CDR3 sequence is 15 residues long. CDR1 LGHNT and CDR2 FRNRAP come from the germline V gene. The germline V and J ends were trimmed by 0 bases and 2 bases, with 11 bases remaining between them. For the CDR3, the DNA is TGTGCTAGTGGTTTGGTAGGGGGGGCAACCTACGAGCAGTACTTC. This encodes CASGLVGGATYEQYF.

This clonotype was seen ten or more times. V is TRBV5-1 and J is TRBJ1-2, with 10 nucleotides matching TRBD1. Germline V CDR1 and CDR2: SGHRS, YFSETQ. Losses at the gene ends were 4 bases for V and 4 bases for J; bases not matched to a gene: 22. This CDR3 is built from 20 residues. CDR3: CASSRGRASLGTGDFYGYTF. The DNA for the CDR3 is TGCGCCAGCAGCAGGGGTCGGGCTTCTCTCGGGACAGGGGATTTCTATGGCTACACCTTC.

The chain uses TRBV20-1 and TRBJ2-5; tentatively, D is TRBD1 (6 bases). Trimming removed 6 bases from V and 4 bases from J, with 12 bases in between. This CDR3 spans 12 amino acids. Per germline, CDR1 DFQATT and CDR2 SNEGSKA (reference sequence). The CDR3, as DNA: TGCAGTGCCGTACAGGGTAGAGAGACCCAGTACTTC. It encodes CSAVQGRETQYF.

This clonotype has just a few counts. The chain is built from TRBV3-1 and TRBJ1-5, with D tentatively TRBD1 (5 bases). This CDR3 contains 15 residues. V lost 1 base to trimming and J lost 5 bases, with 12 bases between them. Germline V lookup: CDR1 LGHDT, CDR2 YNNKEL (reference sequence). The CDR3 loop is CASSQGWQGHQPQHF. The CDR3 region has the DNA TGTGCCAGCAGCCAAGGTTGGCAGGGACATCAGCCCCAGCATTTT.

This clonotype was observed a handful of times. The rearrangement joins TRBV27 to TRBJ1-1; weak D call: TRBD1 (5 bases). The CDR3 totals 14 residues. Trimming removed 8 bases at V and 5 bases at J, with 18 bases between. Germline CDR1 MNHEY, CDR2 SMNVEV (reference sequence). The CDR3 here is CASGDAQRGTEAFF. CDR3 nucleotide sequence: TGTGCCAGCGGGGACGCCCAGAGGGGAACTGAAGCTTTCTTT.

V usage is TRBV18 and J usage is TRBJ2-4; 7 bases fit TRBD2. Looked up from germline, CDR1 is KGHSH and CDR2 is LQKENI. CDR3 size: 15 residues. J lost 4 bases, V lost 5 bases, and 8 bases had no gene match. DNA for the CDR3: TGTGCCAGCTCAAAAGACACTAGCGATAAAAACATTCAGTACTTC. Amino acids: CASSKDTSDKNIQYF.